The next 14 T cell receptor beta chains were all read from a single sample in a study of blood T cell repertoires in COVID-19. Repertoires were generated with immunoSEQ multiplex PCR, while TCRdb's copy carries only in-frame clones and drops some. This table has about 440,000 clones, approximately 88% appearing once. The sample consisted of peripheral blood. The receptors come from a woman aged 45-65 years with COVID-19, enrolled during active disease.

V is TRBV6-5 and J is TRBJ1-3; 8 bases agree with TRBD1. V trimming: 11 bases; J trimming: 3 bases; junction bases outside the gene matches: 9. CDR1 and CDR2 from the germline V gene are MNHEY and SVGAGI. This CDR3 has 14 amino acids. The CDR3 bases are TGTGCCGGGCGACAGGGGACGCGTGGAAACACCATATATTTT. This translates into CAGRQGTRGNTIYF.

The CDR3 sequence is CASSPEGSSGNTIYF. The CDR3 bases are TGTGCCAGCTCACCGGAGGGTAGCTCTGGAAACACCATATATTTT. This chain connects TRBV18 to TRBJ1-3; no firm D call. The CDR3 consists of 15 residues. V shed 3 bases and J shed 0 bases, with 9 bases lying between them. Germline assignment: CDR1 KGHSH and CDR2 LQKENI.

CDR3 sequence: CASELGGNEQFF. DNA for the CDR3: TGTGCCAGCGAACTGGGGGGAAATGAGCAGTTCTTC. The rearrangement uses TRBV7-9 and TRBJ2-1, with a tentative D call TRBD2 (6 bases). Germline V gene data show CDR1 as SEHNR and CDR2 as FQNEAQ (reference sequence). V was clipped by 8 bases and J by 7 bases, with 12 bases between them. This CDR3 is 12 amino acids long.

The chain links TRBV12-3 or TRBV12-4 to TRBJ2-7, with unresolved D. The CDR3 is 13 amino acids. Between the trimmed V and J ends, which lost 6 bases and 5 bases, there was a span of 14 bases. CDR3 nucleotide sequence: TGTGCCAGCAGCTCTACCGGGTACAACGAGCAGTACTTC. It yields the protein CASSSTGYNEQYF.

The V gene is TRBV2, the J gene TRBJ1-1, with D perhaps matching TRBD1 (5 bases). This CDR3 is 14 amino acids long. The V gene's germline CDR1 is SNHLY and CDR2 FYNNEI. Trimming pared 7 bases from V and 1 base from J, leaving 13 bases between. As DNA, the CDR3 is TGTGCCAGCACAAGACAAAGGGGGAACACTGAAGCTTTCTTT. As protein: CASTRQRGNTEAFF.

V gene TRBV11-2 combines with J gene TRBJ1-2; possible D gene TRBD1, 5 bases. From germline, CDR1 is SGHAT and CDR2 FQNNGV. The V end was cut by 5 bases, the J end by 1 base, with 14 bases between. This CDR3 is built from 15 residues. The CDR3 nucleotides read TGTGCCAGCAGCCCCGCTTGGGGGGGTAACTATGGCTACACCTTC. This gives the protein CASSPAWGGNYGYTF.

This chain joins TRBV7-8 and TRBJ2-7, with 11 bases matching TRBD2. Per germline, CDR1 SGHVS and CDR2 FQNEAQ. The CDR3 consists of 14 residues. Trimming removed 5 bases from V and 4 bases from J; junction bases left unmatched: 4. CDR3 region: CASSISGGEYEQYF. CDR3 bases: TGTGCCAGCAGCATTAGCGGGGGGGAGTACGAGCAGTACTTC.

The V gene is TRBV24-1, the J gene TRBJ1-2; the D gene is possibly TRBD1 (6 bases). V lost 9 bases and J lost 3, with 7 bases in between. The CDR3 has 11 amino acids. Germline V gives CDR1 KGHDR, CDR2 SFDVKD. The CDR3 sequence is CATWTDYGYTF. The CDR3 bases are TGTGCCACCTGGACAGACTATGGCTACACCTTC.

The chain is built from TRBV6-5 and TRBJ2-1, with D unresolved. CDR3 length: 12 residues. Germline lookup yields CDR1 MNHEY and CDR2 SVGAGI. V was clipped by 5 bases and J by 10 bases, with 12 bases between them. The CDR3 reads CASSSTTREQFF. The DNA for the CDR3 is TGTGCCAGCAGTAGCACTACAAGGGAGCAGTTCTTC.

The V and J genes are TRBV7-6 and TRBJ1-1, with D unresolved. The CDR3 has 12 amino acids. The V gene's germline CDR1 is SGHVS and CDR2 FNYEAQ. V lost 5 bases, J lost 7 bases, and 11 bases lay in between. This CDR3 reads CASSLGGGEAFF. The CDR3 DNA reads as TGTGCCAGCAGCCTAGGCGGAGGTGAAGCTTTCTTT.

The rearrangement joins TRBV30 to TRBJ1-6, with 7 bases lining up with TRBD1. The V segment lost 3 bases and the J segment 7 bases; nucleotides outside the gene matches: 6. In germline, CDR1 is GTSNPN, CDR2 SVGIG (reference sequence). CDR3 length equals 14 residues. The CDR3 protein is CAWRGDRQNSPLHF. DNA for the CDR3: TGTGCCTGGAGAGGGGACAGACAAAATTCACCCCTCCACTTT.

The gene calls are TRBV24-1 and TRBJ1-1, with 10 bases lining up with TRBD1. J lost 3 bases, V lost 6 bases, and 12 bases had no gene match. This CDR3 region has 17 residues. Germline CDR1 is KGHDR and CDR2 is SFDVKD. CDR3: CATSSLVRDRGDTEAFF. Here the CDR3 DNA reads TGTGCCACCAGTTCCCTTGTCCGGGACAGGGGAGACACTGAAGCTTTCTTT.

V and J are TRBV7-3 and TRBJ1-1; TRBD1 matches 8 bases. The V gene end was trimmed by 5 bases and the J gene end by 8 bases; junction bases not matched to a gene: 4. Germline V gives CDR1 SGHTA, CDR2 FQGTGA. The CDR3 spans 12 residues. In nucleotides, the CDR3 is TGTGCCAGCAGCCACGGACAGGGCGAAGCTTTCTTT. Protein sequence: CASSHGQGEAFF.

This clone was recorded a few times. The rearrangement uses TRBV6-1 and TRBJ2-7, with D maybe TRBD2 (6 bases). V gave up 3 bases and J gave up 1 base, with 7 bases separating them. Per the germline V gene, CDR1 is MNHNS and CDR2 is SASEGT. The CDR3 loop spans 13 amino acids. The CDR3: CASSDGTSYEQYF. CDR3 in DNA: TGTGCCAGCAGTGACGGGACTTCCTACGAGCAGTACTTC.